A single sample gave rise to the 5 T cell receptor beta chains below, sequenced in a study of Ad26.COV2.S vaccination and SARS-CoV-2 variants (dated by TCRdb to the early 2020s). Library preparation used the immunoSEQ multiplex PCR assay. In TCRdb, the immuneACCESS table is reduced to in-frame sequences with V and J assigned. These tables do not hold every clone; where another copy was compared, an unresolved V gene accounts for under half, and the others remain unexplained. In all, the sample holds about 320,000 clones, and around four fifths of those were seen once. The ten top clones hold 2.1% of the sample. The treatment or condition tag for this specimen amounts to: about 20 received Ad26.COV2.S at low or high dose, single or two shots; about 5 received placebo; per-sample allocation not given. For vaccine and placebo recipients, the sequenced repertoires came from samples collected on day 63 after the first injection.

The sequenced sample was peripheral blood, obtained in a trial of Ad26.COV2.S vaccine versus placebo. These TCRs come from a person between 18 and 65 years old who received the Ad26.COV2.S COVID-19 vaccine or a placebo.

The chain links TRBV5-1 to TRBJ2-3, with a possible D match to TRBD2 (6 bases). The CDR3 length is 16 residues. CDR1 is SGHRS, CDR2 YFSETQ, per germline. The V gene lost 1 base and the J gene lost 1 base, with 13 bases spanning the gap. Here the CDR3 reads CASSLNQGLGTDTQYF. The CDR3 coding sequence is TGCGCCAGCAGCTTGAATCAGGGACTTGGCACAGATACGCAGTATTTT. The whole variable domain, remainder taken from reference TRBV5-1 and TRBJ2-3, is KAGVTQTPRYLIKTRGQQVTLSCSPISGHRSVSWYQQTPGQGLQFLFEYFSETQRNKGNFPGRFSGRQFSNSRSEMNVSTLELGDSALYLCASSLNQGLGTDTQYFGPGTRLTVL.

Here the CDR3 DNA reads TGTGCCAGCAGTTTTACGGGGTTGAACACTGAAGCTTTCTTT. Its translation is CASSFTGLNTEAFF. V and J are TRBV25-1 and TRBJ1-1; D unclear. CDR3 length equals 14 residues. Between the trimmed V and J ends, which lost 5 bases and 0 bases, there was a span of 10 bases. The germline CDR1 and CDR2 sequences are MGHDK and SYGVNS.

The chain links TRBV11-2 to TRBJ1-2; no reliable D call. CDR1 is SGHAT, CDR2 FQNNGV, per germline. The CDR3 is 12 amino acids. The V and J ends lost 5 bases and 2 bases respectively, with 6 bases between them. As DNA, the CDR3 is TGTGCCAGCAGCCTACTCAACTATGGCTACACCTTC. It is translated as CASSLLNYGYTF. The full variable domain, its missing parts supplied by reference TRBV11-2 and TRBJ1-2, is EAGVAQSPRYKIIEKRQSVAFWCNPISGHATLYWYQQILGQGPKLLIQFQNNGVVDDSQLPKDRFSAERLKGVDSTLKIQPAKLEDSAVYLCASSLLNYGYTFGSGTRLTVV.

The J gene is TRBJ2-7, the V gene TRBV11-3; 7 bases agree with TRBD1. Losses at the gene ends were 6 bases for V and 1 base for J; bases not matched to a gene: 9. The CDR3 spans 15 residues. Germline V gene data show CDR1 as SGHNT and CDR2 as YENEEA. The CDR3 loop reads CASSFRNRGSYEQYF. The CDR3 nucleotides are TGTGCCAGCAGTTTTCGGAACAGGGGATCCTACGAGCAGTACTTC.

The rearrangement uses TRBV2 and TRBJ2-2; 7 nucleotides match TRBD2. The CDR3 runs 14 residues. Germline V gene data show CDR1 as SNHLY and CDR2 as FYNNEI. V was clipped by 6 bases and J by 7 bases; unmatched bases: 8. The chain's CDR3 is CASRPTSAHGELFF. For the CDR3, the DNA is TGTGCCAGCAGACCAACTAGCGCACACGGGGAGCTGTTTTTT.